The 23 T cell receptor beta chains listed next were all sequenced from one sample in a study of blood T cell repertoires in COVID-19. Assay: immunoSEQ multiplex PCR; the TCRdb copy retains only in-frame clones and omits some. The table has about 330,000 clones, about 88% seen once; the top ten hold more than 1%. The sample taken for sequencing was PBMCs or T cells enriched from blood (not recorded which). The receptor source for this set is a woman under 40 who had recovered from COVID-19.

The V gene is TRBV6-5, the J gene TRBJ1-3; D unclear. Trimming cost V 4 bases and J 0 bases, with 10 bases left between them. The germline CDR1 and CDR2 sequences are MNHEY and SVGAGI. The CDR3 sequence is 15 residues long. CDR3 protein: CASSFRGGSGNTIYF. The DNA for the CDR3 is TGTGCCAGCAGTTTCCGAGGAGGCTCTGGAAACACCATATATTTT.

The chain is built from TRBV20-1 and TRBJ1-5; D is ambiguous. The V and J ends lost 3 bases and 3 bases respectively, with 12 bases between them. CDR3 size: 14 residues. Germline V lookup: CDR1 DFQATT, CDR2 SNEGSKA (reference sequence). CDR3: CSASVSGINQPQHF. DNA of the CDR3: TGCAGTGCTAGTGTTTCGGGGATCAATCAGCCCCAGCATTTT.

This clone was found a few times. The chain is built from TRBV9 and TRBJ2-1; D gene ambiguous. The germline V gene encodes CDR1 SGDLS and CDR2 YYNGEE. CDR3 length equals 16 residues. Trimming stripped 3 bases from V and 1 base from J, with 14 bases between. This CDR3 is CASSASLGLSYNEQFF. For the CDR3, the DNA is TGTGCCAGCAGCGCCTCTCTGGGCCTTTCCTACAATGAGCAGTTCTTC.

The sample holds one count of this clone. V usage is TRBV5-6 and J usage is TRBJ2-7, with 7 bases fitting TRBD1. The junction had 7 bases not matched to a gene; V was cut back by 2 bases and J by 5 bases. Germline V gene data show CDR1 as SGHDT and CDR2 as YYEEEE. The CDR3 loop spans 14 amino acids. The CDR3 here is CASSFRQGDHEQYF. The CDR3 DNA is TGTGCCAGCAGCTTTCGACAGGGAGACCACGAGCAGTACTTC.

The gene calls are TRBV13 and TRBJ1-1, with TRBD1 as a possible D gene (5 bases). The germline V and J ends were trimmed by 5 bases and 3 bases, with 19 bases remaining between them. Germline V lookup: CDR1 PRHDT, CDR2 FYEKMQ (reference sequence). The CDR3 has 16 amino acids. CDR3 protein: CASSPRGGAGDTEAFF. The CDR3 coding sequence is TGTGCCAGCAGCCCCCGGGGTGGGGCGGGGGACACTGAAGCTTTCTTT.

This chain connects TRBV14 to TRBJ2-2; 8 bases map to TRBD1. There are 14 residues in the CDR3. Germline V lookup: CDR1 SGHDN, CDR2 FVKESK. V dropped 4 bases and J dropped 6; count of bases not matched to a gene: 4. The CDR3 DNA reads TGTGCCAGCAGCCTAGACAGGGGATCCGGGGAGCTGTTTTTT. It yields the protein CASSLDRGSGELFF.

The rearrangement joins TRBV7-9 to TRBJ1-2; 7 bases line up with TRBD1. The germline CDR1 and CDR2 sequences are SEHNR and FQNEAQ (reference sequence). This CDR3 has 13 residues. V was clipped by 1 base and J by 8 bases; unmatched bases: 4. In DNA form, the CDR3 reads TGTGCCAGCAGCTTAGATACAGGGGACGGCTACACCTTC. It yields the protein CASSLDTGDGYTF.

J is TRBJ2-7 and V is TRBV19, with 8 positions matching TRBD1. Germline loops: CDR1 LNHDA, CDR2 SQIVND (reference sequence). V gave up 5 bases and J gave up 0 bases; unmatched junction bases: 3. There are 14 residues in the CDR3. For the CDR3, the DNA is TGTGCCAGTAGTCGACAGGGGCGCTCCTACGAGCAGTACTTC. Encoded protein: CASSRQGRSYEQYF.

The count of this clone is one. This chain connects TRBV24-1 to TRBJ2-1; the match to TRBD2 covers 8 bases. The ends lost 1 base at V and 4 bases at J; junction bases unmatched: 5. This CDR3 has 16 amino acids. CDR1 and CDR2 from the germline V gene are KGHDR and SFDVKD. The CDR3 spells CATSDLAGGGYNEQFF. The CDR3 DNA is TGTGCCACCAGTGATTTAGCCGGGGGGGGATACAATGAGCAGTTCTTC.

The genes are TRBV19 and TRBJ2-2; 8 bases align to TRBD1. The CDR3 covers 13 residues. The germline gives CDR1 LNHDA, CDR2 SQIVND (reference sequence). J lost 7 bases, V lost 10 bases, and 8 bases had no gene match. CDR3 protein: CAIADRGGGELFF. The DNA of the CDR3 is TGTGCCATCGCAGACAGGGGAGGCGGGGAGCTGTTTTTT.

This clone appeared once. DNA for the CDR3: TGTGCCACCGAAGGAGGGGACAGGTACTATGGCTACACCTTC. Translated: CATEGGDRYYGYTF. The chain has TRBV6-5 and TRBJ1-2; 8 bases line up with TRBD1. The CDR3 has 14 amino acids. Germline CDR1 MNHEY, CDR2 SVGAGI. V lost 10 bases to trimming and J lost 3 bases; unmatched junction nucleotides: 10.

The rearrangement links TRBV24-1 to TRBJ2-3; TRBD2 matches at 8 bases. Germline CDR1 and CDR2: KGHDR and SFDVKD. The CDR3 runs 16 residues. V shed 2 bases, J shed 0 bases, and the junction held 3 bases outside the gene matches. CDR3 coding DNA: TGTGCCACCAGTGATTACACTAGCGGTAGCACAGATACGCAGTATTTT. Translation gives CATSDYTSGSTDTQYF.

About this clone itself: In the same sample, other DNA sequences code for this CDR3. For the CDR3, the DNA is TGTGCCAGCAGCTTGGCGGGGGCTGGAAACACCATATATTTT. Translated, it gives CASSLAGAGNTIYF. This chain links TRBV5-4 with TRBJ1-3, with D maybe TRBD1 (5 bases). Germline V CDR1 and CDR2: SGHNT, YYREEE (reference sequence). V gave up 0 bases and J gave up 2 bases, with 6 bases separating them. The CDR3 is 14 amino acids. Using reference TRBV5-4 and TRBJ1-3 for the parts outside the CDR3, the full variable domain is ETGVTQSPTHLIKTRGQQVTLRCSSQSGHNTVSWYQQALGQGPQFIFQYYREEENGRGNFPPRFSGLQFPNYSSELNVNALELDDSALYLCASSLAGAGNTIYFGEGSWLTVV.

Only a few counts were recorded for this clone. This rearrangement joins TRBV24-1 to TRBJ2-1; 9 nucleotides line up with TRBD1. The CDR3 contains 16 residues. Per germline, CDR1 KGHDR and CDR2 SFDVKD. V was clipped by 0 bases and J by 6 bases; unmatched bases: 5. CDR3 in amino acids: CATSDLGQGLGNEQFF. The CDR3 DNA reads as TGTGCCACCAGTGATTTGGGACAGGGGCTGGGCAATGAGCAGTTCTTC.

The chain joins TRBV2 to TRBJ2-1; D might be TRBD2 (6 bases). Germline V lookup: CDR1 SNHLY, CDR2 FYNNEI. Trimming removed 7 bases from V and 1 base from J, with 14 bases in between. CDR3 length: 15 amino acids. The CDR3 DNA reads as TGTGCCAGCACGATAGGGCTAGCGTCCTACAATGAGCAGTTCTTC. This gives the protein CASTIGLASYNEQFF.

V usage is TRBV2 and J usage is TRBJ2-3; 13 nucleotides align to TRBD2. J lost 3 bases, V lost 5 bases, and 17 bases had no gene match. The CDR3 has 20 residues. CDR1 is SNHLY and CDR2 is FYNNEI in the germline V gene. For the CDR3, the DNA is TGTGCCAGCAGTACAGGGACTAGCGGGGACTCTATTACCCAAACAGATACGCAGTATTTT. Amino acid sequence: CASSTGTSGDSITQTDTQYF.

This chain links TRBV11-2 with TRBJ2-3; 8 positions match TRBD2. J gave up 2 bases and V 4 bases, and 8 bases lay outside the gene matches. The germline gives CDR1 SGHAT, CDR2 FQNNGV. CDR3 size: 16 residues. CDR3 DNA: TGTGCCAGCAGCTCCGCTCGCGGGGGGTTCACAGATACGCAGTATTTT. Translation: CASSSARGGFTDTQYF.

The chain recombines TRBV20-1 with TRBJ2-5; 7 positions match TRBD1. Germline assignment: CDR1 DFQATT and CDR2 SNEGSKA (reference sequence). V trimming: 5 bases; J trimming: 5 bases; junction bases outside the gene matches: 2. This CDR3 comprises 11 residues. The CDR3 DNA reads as TGCAGTGCTGACAGGGCTGAGACCCAGTACTTC. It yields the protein CSADRAETQYF.

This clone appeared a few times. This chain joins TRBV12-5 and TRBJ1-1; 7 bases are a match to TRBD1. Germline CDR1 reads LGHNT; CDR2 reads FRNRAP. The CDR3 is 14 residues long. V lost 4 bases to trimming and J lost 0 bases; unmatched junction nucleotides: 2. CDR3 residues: CASGWGTVNTEAFF. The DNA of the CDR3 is TGTGCTAGTGGTTGGGGGACAGTGAACACTGAAGCTTTCTTT.

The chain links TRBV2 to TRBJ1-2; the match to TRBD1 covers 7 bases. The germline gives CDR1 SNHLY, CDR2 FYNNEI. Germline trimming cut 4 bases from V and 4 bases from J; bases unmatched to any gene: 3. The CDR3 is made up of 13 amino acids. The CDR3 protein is CASSGTGAYGYTF. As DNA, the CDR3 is TGTGCCAGCAGTGGGACAGGCGCCTATGGCTACACCTTC.

This CDR3 is CASSRQSGTGGTGELFF. CDR3 in DNA: TGTGCCAGCAGCCGACAATCCGGGACAGGAGGGACCGGGGAGCTGTTTTTT. V usage is TRBV5-4 and J usage is TRBJ2-2; TRBD1 aligns across 8 bases. V was clipped by 4 bases and J by 5 bases; unmatched bases: 13. The CDR3 consists of 17 residues. Germline-derived CDR1 and CDR2 are SGHNT and YYREEE (reference sequence).

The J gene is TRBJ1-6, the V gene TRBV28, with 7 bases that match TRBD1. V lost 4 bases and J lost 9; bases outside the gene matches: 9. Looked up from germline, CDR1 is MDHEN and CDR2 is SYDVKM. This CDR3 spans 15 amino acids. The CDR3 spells CASSSQQGRSSPLHF. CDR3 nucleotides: TGTGCCAGCAGTTCCCAACAGGGGAGGTCTTCACCCCTCCACTTT.

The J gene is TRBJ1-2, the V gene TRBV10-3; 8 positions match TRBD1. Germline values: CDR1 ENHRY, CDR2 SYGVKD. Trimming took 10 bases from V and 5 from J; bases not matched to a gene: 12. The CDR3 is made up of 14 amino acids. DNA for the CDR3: TGTGCCACGACAGGGGACCCCTCCGTTTATGGCTACACCTTC. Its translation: CATTGDPSVYGYTF.